The T cell receptor (beta chain) under discussion was sequenced for a study of shared clonotypes between healthy human individuals. Study results and limitations: Genetic and exposure-history diversity was limited by the small donor number. Read depth was anticipated to influence clonotype sharing among donors.

Concerning this clone itself: Its specificity is unknown.

V was clipped by 1 base and J by 4 bases, with 7 bases between them. CDR1 is SEHNR, CDR2 FQNEAQ, per germline (reference sequence). The CDR3 loop spans 13 amino acids. When replicate PCRs were run on unsorted PBMC, they used 250 to 300 ng DNA, around 30,000 T cell genomes. Per the study methods: There were no quality scores in the junction-only immunoSEQ sequences, so filtering differed. Clones were read by immunoSEQ multiplex PCR, and TCRdb kept only the in-frame ones, dropping some. V, J and clone size reflect that table, while D and trimming were determined from the DNA. The table includes some 530,000 clones, 81% detected once.

The sequenced material came from PBMCs. The chain couples TRBV7-9 to TRBJ1-1; no clear D. The TCR was taken from a woman aged 40-49 years in good health. Some clones in this sample may be carry-over from other donors' samples. The CDR3, as DNA: TGTGCCAGCAGCTTAGACGGGAGCACTGAAGCTTTCTTT. It codes for CASSLDGSTEAFF. Drawing the rest from reference TRBV7-9 and TRBJ1-1, the complete variable domain is DTGVSQNPRHKITKRGQNVTFRCDPISEHNRLYWYRQTLGQGPEFLTYFQNEAQLEKSRLLSDRFSAERPKGSFSTLEIQRTEQGDSAMYLCASSLDGSTEAFFGQGTRLTVV.